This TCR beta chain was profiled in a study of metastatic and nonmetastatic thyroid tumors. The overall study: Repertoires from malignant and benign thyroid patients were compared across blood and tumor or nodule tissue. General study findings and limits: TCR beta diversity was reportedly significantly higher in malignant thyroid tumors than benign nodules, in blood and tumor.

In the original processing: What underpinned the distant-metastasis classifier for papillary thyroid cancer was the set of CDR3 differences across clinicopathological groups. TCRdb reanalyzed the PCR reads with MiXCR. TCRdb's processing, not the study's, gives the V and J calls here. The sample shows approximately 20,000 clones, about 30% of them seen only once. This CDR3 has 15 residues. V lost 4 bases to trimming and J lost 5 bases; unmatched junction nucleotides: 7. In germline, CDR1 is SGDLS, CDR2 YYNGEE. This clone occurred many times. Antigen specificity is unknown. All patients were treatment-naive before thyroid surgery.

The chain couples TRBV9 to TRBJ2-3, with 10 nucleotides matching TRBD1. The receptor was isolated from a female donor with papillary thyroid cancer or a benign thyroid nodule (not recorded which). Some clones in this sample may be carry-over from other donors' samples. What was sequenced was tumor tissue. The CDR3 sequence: CASSLEGQGRDTQYF. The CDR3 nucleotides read TGTGCCAGCAGCCTAGAGGGACAGGGGAGAGATACGCAGTATTTT.